This passage covers 5 T cell receptor beta chains from one sample sequenced in a study of T-cell reconstitution after alpha-beta-depleted transplantation in children. Unique molecular identifiers were incorporated when the TCRbeta library was constructed. TCRdb re-analysed the PCR reads in MiXCR, keeping a single row per CDR3 protein. This sample carries about a million distinct CDR3 sequences, around 30% of them seen once, and the ten largest clones take roughly 27%. Sequences were derived from PBMCs, mostly from graft donor cells, sampled 360 days after TCRalphabeta/CD19-depleted stem cell transplant. The receptors stem from a boy less than two years old who had a stem cell transplant for SCID, so the T cells may come from the graft donor.

The rearrangement joins TRBV7-9 to TRBJ2-1; the D gene is possibly TRBD2 (5 bases). V was pared by 7 bases and J by 5 bases, with 18 bases between. The CDR3 spans 15 residues. Per germline, CDR1 SEHNR and CDR2 FQNEAQ (reference sequence). CDR3 DNA: TGTGCCAGCATCTTGACCGGGATTAACAACAATGAGCAGTTCTTC. Encoded protein: CASILTGINNNEQFF.

This clonotype was counted many times. The chain has TRBV3-1 and TRBJ2-1; 16 nucleotides agree with TRBD2. The junction had 6 bases not matched to a gene; V was cut back by 0 bases and J by 4 bases. Per germline, CDR1 LGHDT and CDR2 YNNKEL (reference sequence). The CDR3 length is 19 residues. Here the CDR3 reads CASSQEGTSGGAGYNEQFF. DNA for the CDR3: TGTGCCAGCAGCCAAGAAGGGACTAGCGGGGGGGCCGGTTACAATGAGCAGTTCTTC.

V is TRBV5-5 and J is TRBJ1-1, with no clear D. Germline V gene lookup returns CDR1 SGHKS and CDR2 YYEKEE (reference sequence). V was shortened by 1 base and J by 3 bases, with 7 bases between the two germline ends. The length of the CDR3 is 13 residues. DNA for the CDR3: TGTGCCAGCAGCTTGAAAGCGGACACTGAAGCTTTCTTT. Protein: CASSLKADTEAFF.

This chain uses TRBV4-1 with TRBJ2-5; TRBD1 agrees at 7 bases. Trimming removed 4 bases from V and 11 bases from J; junction bases left unmatched: 13. Per germline, CDR1 MGHRA and CDR2 YSYEKL. This CDR3 has 14 amino acids. The CDR3: CASSLLPGQKLQYF. The CDR3 DNA reads TGCGCCAGCAGCCTCCTCCCGGGACAGAAGTTACAGTACTTC.

The rearrangement joins TRBV4-2 to TRBJ1-1, with D possibly being TRBD1 (5 bases). The V end was cut by 3 bases, the J end by 1 base, with 9 bases between. CDR3 length: 14 amino acids. Per the germline V gene, CDR1 is LGHNA and CDR2 is YNFKEQ. CDR3 sequence (DNA): TGTGCCAGCAGCCAGGACCAGGGGAACACTGAAGCTTTCTTT. Translated: CASSQDQGNTEAFF.